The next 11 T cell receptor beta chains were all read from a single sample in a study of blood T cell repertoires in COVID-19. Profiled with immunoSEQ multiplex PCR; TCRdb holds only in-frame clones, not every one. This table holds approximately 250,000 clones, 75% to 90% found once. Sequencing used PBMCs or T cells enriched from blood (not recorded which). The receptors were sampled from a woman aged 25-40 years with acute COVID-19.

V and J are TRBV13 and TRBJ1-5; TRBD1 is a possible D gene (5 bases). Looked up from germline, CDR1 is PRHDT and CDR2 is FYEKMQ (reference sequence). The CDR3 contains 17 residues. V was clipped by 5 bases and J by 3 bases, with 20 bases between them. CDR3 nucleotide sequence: TGTGCCAGCAGCACAGGACGGCTGGGCAGGGACAATCAGCCCCAGCATTTT. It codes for CASSTGRLGRDNQPQHF.

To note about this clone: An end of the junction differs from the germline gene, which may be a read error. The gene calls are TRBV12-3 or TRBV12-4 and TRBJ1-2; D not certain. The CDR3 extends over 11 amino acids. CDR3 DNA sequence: TGTGCCAGCAGTTTATCGTATGGCCACACCTTC. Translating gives CASSLSYGHTF.

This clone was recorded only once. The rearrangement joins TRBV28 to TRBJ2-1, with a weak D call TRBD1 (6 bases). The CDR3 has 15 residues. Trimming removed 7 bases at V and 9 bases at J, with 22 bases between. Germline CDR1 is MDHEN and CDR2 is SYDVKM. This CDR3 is CASKISGTLHGEQFF. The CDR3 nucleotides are TGTGCCAGCAAAATATCCGGGACATTACACGGTGAGCAGTTCTTC.

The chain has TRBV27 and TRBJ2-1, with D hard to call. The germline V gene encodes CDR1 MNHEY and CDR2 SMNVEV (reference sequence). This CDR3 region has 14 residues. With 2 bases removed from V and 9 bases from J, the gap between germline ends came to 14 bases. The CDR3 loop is CASSLGARPTEQFF. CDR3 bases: TGTGCCAGCAGTTTAGGAGCGCGCCCTACTGAGCAGTTCTTC.

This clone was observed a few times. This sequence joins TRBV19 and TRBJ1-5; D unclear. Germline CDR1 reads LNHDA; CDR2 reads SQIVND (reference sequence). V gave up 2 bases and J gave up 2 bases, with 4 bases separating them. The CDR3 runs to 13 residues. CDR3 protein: CASSITRNQPQHF. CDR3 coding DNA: TGTGCCAGTAGTATAACTCGCAATCAGCCCCAGCATTTT.

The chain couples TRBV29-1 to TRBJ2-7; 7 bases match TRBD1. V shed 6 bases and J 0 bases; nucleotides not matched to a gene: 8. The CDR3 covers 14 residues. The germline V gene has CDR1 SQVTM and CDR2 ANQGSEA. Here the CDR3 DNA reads TGCAGCGTCCGGGACAGTCTTACCTCCTACGAGCAGTACTTC. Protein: CSVRDSLTSYEQYF.

The CDR3 nucleotides read TGTGCCAGCAGACAACCAAGCGGGGAATCCTACAATGAGCAGTTCTTC. This translates into CASRQPSGESYNEQFF. The rearrangement links TRBV28 to TRBJ2-1, with 7 bases lining up with TRBD2. After removal of 6 bases from V and 1 base from J, the junction contained 9 bases not matched to a gene. The CDR3 has 16 amino acids. Germline CDR1 and CDR2: MDHEN and SYDVKM.

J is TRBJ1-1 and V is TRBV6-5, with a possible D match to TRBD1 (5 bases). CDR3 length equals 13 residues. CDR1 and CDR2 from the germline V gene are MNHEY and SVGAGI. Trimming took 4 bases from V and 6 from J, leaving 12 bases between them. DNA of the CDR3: TGTGCCAGCAGTTTTCGGGGGGAGCCTGAAGCTTTCTTT. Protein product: CASSFRGEPEAFF.

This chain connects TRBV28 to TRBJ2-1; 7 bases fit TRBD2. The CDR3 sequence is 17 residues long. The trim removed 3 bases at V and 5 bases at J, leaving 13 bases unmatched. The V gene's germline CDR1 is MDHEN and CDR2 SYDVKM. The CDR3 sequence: CASSFWESSGLDNEQFF. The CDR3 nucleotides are TGTGCCAGCAGTTTTTGGGAGAGTAGCGGGCTAGACAATGAGCAGTTCTTC.

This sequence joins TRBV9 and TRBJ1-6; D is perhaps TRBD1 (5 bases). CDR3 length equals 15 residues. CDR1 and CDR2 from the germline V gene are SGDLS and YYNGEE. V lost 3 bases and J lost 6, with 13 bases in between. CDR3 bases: TGTGCCAGCAGCGAGGGGTGGGAGGGTAATTCACCCCTCCACTTT. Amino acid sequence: CASSEGWEGNSPLHF.

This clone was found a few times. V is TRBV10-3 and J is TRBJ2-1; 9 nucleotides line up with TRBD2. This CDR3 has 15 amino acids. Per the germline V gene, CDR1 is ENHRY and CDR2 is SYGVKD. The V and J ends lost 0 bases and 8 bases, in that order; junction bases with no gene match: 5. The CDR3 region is CAISESLAGKDEQFF. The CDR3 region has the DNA TGTGCCATCAGTGAGTCCCTAGCGGGAAAAGATGAGCAGTTCTTC.